This T cell receptor (beta chain) was captured by sequencing in a study of shared clonotypes between healthy human individuals. In the study overall: Per donor, three plates held CD4 naive cells, three held CD4 memory, two held CD8 naive and one held CD8 memory.

Notes on the study in general: Apart from blood, nothing was sampled; tissue repertoires likely differ.

Sorted-subset replicate PCRs used 150 to 200 ng DNA, approximately 27,000 T cell genomes. Libraries were prepared by immunoSEQ multiplex PCR; TCRdb keeps only in-frame clonotypes and omits some of them. The table has more than 150,000 clones, approximately 92% seen once. Healthy adults negative for HIV, lacking recent acute infections or vaccinations, served as donors. This CDR3 has 14 residues. Germline V gene lookup returns CDR1 GTSNPN and CDR2 SVGIG (reference sequence). About this clone: Its target is unknown.

The TCR was taken from a woman aged 30 to 39 in good health. The sample comprised naive CD4+ T cells sorted from blood. Subset in this sample: CD45RA+ positively selected. The rearrangement links TRBV30 to TRBJ2-5; D uncertain. The J call could be wrong; TRBJ2-7 is a better fit for the DNA end. CDR3 sequence (DNA): TGTGCCTGGAGAGGCAGGCAGACCTCCTACGAGCAGTACTTC. Amino acid sequence: CAWRGRQTSYEQYF.